One sample yielded the 10 T cell receptor beta chains listed below, sequenced in a study of post-analysis software for immune sequencing data. The study, taken as a whole, reports: Roughly five TRBV segments, including TRBV5-6, TRBV5-1 and TRBV20-1, were more frequent in patients than controls.

Researchers reported that TCR beta cDNA libraries carried unique molecular identifiers. From the PCR reads, TCRdb called clonotypes with MiXCR, one entry per CDR3 protein. The top ten hold roughly an eighth of the sample, which has roughly 410,000 distinct CDR3 sequences, 30% to 45% seen once. Antigen specificity for these receptors is unknown. Material: blood. These receptors were taken from a girl under 18 with multiple sclerosis.

V and J are TRBV2 and TRBJ2-6; D possibly uses TRBD1 or TRBD2 (5 bases each). Trimming left V 5 bases short and J 4 bases short, with 18 bases between. This CDR3 has 17 residues. Germline V lookup: CDR1 SNHLY, CDR2 FYNNEI. DNA of the CDR3: TGTGCCAGCAGTCGAGGGACCCCCCTGCCCGGGGCCAACGTCCTGACTTTC. As protein: CASSRGTPLPGANVLTF.

A remark on this clonotype: One junction end does not reproduce the germline sequence, and a read error may be involved. The chain recombines TRBV7-2 with TRBJ2-5, with 9 positions matching TRBD1. Germline assignment: CDR1 SGHTA and CDR2 FQGNSA. The CDR3 length is 15 residues. Here the CDR3 reads CASSLRTGAKETQHF. The DNA for the CDR3 is TGTGCCAGCAGCCTGCGGACAGGGGCAAAAGAGACCCAGCACTTC.

This clonotype has only a few counts. The chain links TRBV6-5 to TRBJ2-1; D remains ambiguous. The CDR3 totals 19 residues. V lost 2 bases and J 2 bases, leaving 22 bases between the germline ends. Germline loops: CDR1 MNHEY, CDR2 SVGAGI. The CDR3 loop reads CASSYLPPIFTTTYNEQFF. The CDR3 DNA reads as TGTGCCAGCAGTTACCTTCCTCCCATATTCACCACGACCTACAATGAGCAGTTCTTC.

This clonotype appeared a few times. CDR3 DNA: TGTGCCAGCAGGGTACAGGGGGCGCCCACTGAAGCTTTCTTT. It yields the protein CASRVQGAPTEAFF. The rearrangement joins TRBV28 to TRBJ1-1, with 9 bases matching TRBD1. Trimming took 6 bases from V and 4 from J; bases not matched to a gene: 6. The V gene's germline CDR1 is MDHEN and CDR2 SYDVKM. The CDR3 loop spans 14 amino acids.

A few counts support this clonotype. V usage is TRBV7-9 and J usage is TRBJ2-4, with TRBD1 matching 8 bases. CDR3 length: 18 amino acids. The germline V gene encodes CDR1 SEHNR and CDR2 FQNEAQ (reference sequence). The trim removed 3 bases at V and 2 bases at J, leaving 12 bases unmatched. For the CDR3, the DNA is TGTGCCAGCAGCTTGGCTGGGTACAGGGGGAGATCCAAAAACATTCAGTACTTC. Translating gives CASSLAGYRGRSKNIQYF.

V and J are TRBV5-1 and TRBJ2-1, with 8 bases that match TRBD2. V trimming: 2 bases; J trimming: 4 bases; junction bases outside the gene matches: 5. CDR1 is SGHRS, CDR2 YFSETQ, per germline. The CDR3 contains 15 residues. This chain's CDR3 is CASSFGGGPYNEQFF. The DNA for the CDR3 is TGCGCCAGCAGCTTCGGGGGGGGGCCGTACAATGAGCAGTTCTTC. The entire variable domain, with the rest obtained from reference TRBV5-1 and TRBJ2-1, is as follows: KAGVTQTPRYLIKTRGQQVTLSCSPISGHRSVSWYQQTPGQGLQFLFEYFSETQRNKGNFPGRFSGRQFSNSRSEMNVSTLELGDSALYLCASSFGGGPYNEQFFGPGTRLTVL.

This chain uses TRBV4-2 with TRBJ2-6; no clear D. Trimming took off 4 bases at V and 2 bases at J, with 9 bases between the two ends. Germline V gives CDR1 LGHNA, CDR2 YNFKEQ. The CDR3 contains 15 residues. The CDR3 here is CASSRDGTGANVLTF. CDR3 nucleotides: TGTGCCAGCAGCCGGGATGGAACTGGGGCCAACGTCCTGACTTTC.

This sequence joins TRBV29-1 and TRBJ2-1, with 7 bases identical to TRBD1. The V gene's germline CDR1 is SQVTM and CDR2 ANQGSEA. The CDR3 sequence is 15 residues long. V gave up 6 bases and J gave up 3 bases; unmatched junction bases: 11. CDR3 amino acids: CSVDDRAILYNEQFF. CDR3 nucleotide sequence: TGCAGCGTAGATGACAGGGCAATACTCTACAATGAGCAGTTCTTC.

The V and J genes are TRBV7-9 and TRBJ2-1, with D tentatively TRBD1 or TRBD2 (7 bases each). V lost 1 base to trimming and J lost 4 bases, with 14 bases between them. Germline-derived CDR1 and CDR2 are SEHNR and FQNEAQ (reference sequence). This CDR3 spans 16 amino acids. The CDR3: CASSLGGGQSYNEQFF. The CDR3 coding sequence is TGTGCCAGCAGCTTAGGGGGGGGACAGTCATACAATGAGCAGTTCTTC.

The rearrangement uses TRBV5-1 and TRBJ1-1; D gene uncertain. The germline gives CDR1 SGHRS, CDR2 YFSETQ. The CDR3 is 16 residues long. V was shortened by 3 bases and J by 10 bases, with 25 bases between the two germline ends. The CDR3 here is CASSSRPRNTQYGAFF. The DNA of the CDR3 is TGCGCCAGCAGCTCCAGACCGCGCAATACACAATACGGAGCTTTCTTT.